This T cell receptor (beta chain) is drawn from a study of T cell responses to AZD1222 COVID-19 vaccine. Germline CDR1 reads LNHDA; CDR2 reads SQIVND (reference sequence). The CDR3 loop spans 14 amino acids. Trimming removed 4 bases from V and 10 bases from J, with 14 bases in between. Using immunoSEQ multiplex PCR, the repertoire was profiled, and TCRdb retains in-frame clones only, with some absent. The sample lists 100,000 to 150,000 clones, approximately 90% occurring once. The TCR was taken from an adult in good health. The source was peripheral blood, collected on day 0 of AZD1222 vaccination. The chain employs TRBV19 and TRBJ1-6, with D possibly being TRBD1 (5 bases). The CDR3 region has the DNA TGTGCCAGTAGTAATGGGGGTGCGGACTCACCCCTCCACTTT. Its translation: CASSNGGADSPLHF.